This T cell receptor beta chain was captured by sequencing in a study of cytomegalovirus exposure and HLA in healthy donors (dated by TCRdb to the late 2010s). For the wider study: According to an earlier analysis of 450 to 650 of the donors, roughly 180 million T cells yielded 120 million or so unique TCR beta sequences and 276 Gb of sequence data. The number of typed donors differed by locus: about 620-640 for A, B, C, DRB1 and DQB1; roughly 510 for DQA1; 606 for DPA1; and around 490 for DPB1. An earlier analysis of some 600 of the donors applied high-throughput TCR beta sequencing to assess whether each TCR beta V gene segment acted as functional or pseudogenic. Alongside the repertoire data, information on donor age, sex, ethnicity and CMV serostatus was compiled. Four or five DR-DQ haplotypes were handled as single units for association and clustering because linkage in the cohort was strong. A later genetic analysis used genome-wide SNP genotypes for 398 of the 666 donors, treating that subset as a discovery cohort. Every repertoire in the discovery cohort had been generated on one and the same sequencing platform. Both class I and class II loci were covered by HLA typing, at four-digit resolution. Among roughly 400 genotyped donors of the cohort, an average of around 240,000 unique TCR beta nucleotide sequences was sequenced per donor, of which about 19% were non-productive. Rather than drawing on any new phenotypic data, the later analysis identified candidate immune exposures from TCR beta sequences and the way those sequences occurred across donors. The study aimed to test whether cataloging public T cell receptors could reveal signatures of past pathogen exposure. In addition to the first cohort of approximately 670 subjects, a separate validation cohort of approximately 120 different subjects was used. In a later analysis, previously published TCR beta repertoires from fewer than 750 donors were re-analyzed and high-resolution HLA genotyping was added so that TCR occurrence patterns could be studied. To predict cytomegalovirus infection status, the study combined high-throughput TCR immunosequencing, statistical association of individual TCRs with disease status, and machine learning. Roughly 300 gigabases of sequencing data and roughly 90 million unique TCR sequences were included in an early release covering 550 to 650 HLA-typed donors. The study used immunosequencing to profile the T cell repertoires of approximately 630 subjects and linked those repertoires to cytomegalovirus serostatus. Of the roughly 400 genotyped donors, over 70% fell in the genetic ancestry cluster associated with self-reported Caucasian donors. On the study overall, not on this receptor specifically: Some IMGT-functional V segments, including TRBV6-2 and TRBV6-3, could not be distinguished by the 87-base-pair reads and were therefore excluded. A later analysis reported that several top co-occurrence clusters appeared linked to parvovirus B19, influenza, CMV and Epstein-Barr virus. The classifier was reported to diagnose cytomegalovirus status with high specificity and sensitivity in both the original cohort and the validation cohort. When HLA alleles, especially DR and DQ, strongly co-occurred, attributing TCR associations to individual alleles was difficult. A further reported finding was that TCR beta sequences accurately predicted the HLA-A and HLA-B alleles for most subjects in the first cohort. According to a later genetic analysis, donors in an Asian-associated ancestry cluster had fewer N-insertions in productive TCRs than the approximately 610-donor mean. In an earlier analysis of about 550 of the donors, most TCR beta V segments were observed in productive rearrangements about 90% or about 30% of the time, broadly matching IMGT annotations. Linkage disequilibrium might explain the correlated functional status among segregating V segments, but an unknown experimental factor could not be ruled out. Because HLA typing was unavailable for some donors at each locus, only the typed subset was used in association tests. Across donors, most TCR sequences were observed very rarely, whereas some public TCRs were present in many individuals. In a later analysis, 16,951 TCR beta sequences were associated with specific HLA alleles at a false discovery rate of 0.05. In the study, approximately 160 TCR beta chains were listed as associated with cytomegalovirus. In a later analysis, the rate of TCR association differed among HLA loci, with DRB1 alleles having the most associated TCRs and HLA-C alleles having the fewest. A later genetic analysis associated a missense DCLRE1C variant with V-gene and J-gene trimming of TCR beta chains, and an independent cohort replicated the association. The cohort was sequenced for TCR beta chains only, and without alpha or paired-chain data the features that could be detected were limited. Because counts were too low, 15 to 20 rarely observed V segments, including chromosome 9 orphons, were excluded from the earlier analysis of about 500 of the donors. The only immune exposure information available for the cohort was CMV serostatus. The presence/absence analyses assumed that sequencing depth was roughly uniform across donors, and that assumption may not be true. The authors suggested that the approach could potentially be generalized to other disease states and immunological phenotypes. A group of highly shared sequence variants was considered likely to be a technical artifact of the sequencing pipeline. In vitro tests confirmed that a few of the cytomegalovirus-associated TCR beta chains recognize cytomegalovirus antigens. In a later analysis, most CMV-associated TCR beta chains were found to appear HLA-restricted, with HLA associations seemingly driven largely by CMV exposure. In a later analysis, HLA-associated TCR beta chains showed more clonal expansion and lower generation probabilities than non-associated chains that were equally common.

Turning to this clone: Its specific antigen is unknown. No base quality information exists; no much larger clone differs at one position.

Libraries were constructed by the immunoSEQ multiplex PCR assay. The multiplex PCR relied on a mix of 60 forward primers for TCR Vbeta segments and 13 reverse primers for TCR Jbeta segments. The CDR3 region of rearranged TCR beta genes was amplified from genomic DNA by a multiplex PCR assay. On the Illumina HiSeq System, the amplified TCR beta libraries were sequenced as 87-base-pair reads. Regarding the original processing steps: A later analysis tallied tens of millions of unique TCR beta chains across the roughly 610 repertoires, and around 12 million of those chains were shared by two or more donors. To remove PCR and sequencing errors, raw reads were error-corrected and collapsed into unique sequences using a nearest-neighbor algorithm that merged closely related sequences. V, D and J gene segments were assigned by aligning CDR3 sequences to IMGT reference sequences. For a sequence to be retained, at least a six-nucleotide match to both a V gene segment and a J gene segment was required. A rearrangement counted as productive if the CDR3 had no stop codons and remained in frame with V and J, and every other rearrangement counted as non-productive. CDR3 was defined according to IMGT convention as the region running from the second conserved V-encoded cysteine to the conserved J-encoded phenylalanine. In an earlier analysis of 587 of the donors, sequences lacking an unambiguous match to a single V gene segment were excluded. In an earlier analysis of 587 of the donors, V segments were called functional above 56.7% productive rearrangements and were called segregating when the between-donor standard deviation exceeded 5%. A statistical classification framework was developed to diagnose cytomegalovirus status using the catalog of TCR beta chain sequences. A later analysis assigned V and J genes by comparing TCR nucleotide sequences with IMGT/GENE-DB human TR gene sequences. Using the TCRdist pipeline, a later analysis assigned CDR3 sequences along with most-parsimonious VDJ recombination scenarios. In a later analysis, every TCR beta chain was defined by the combination of its CDR3 amino acid sequence and its V-gene family, and reads without a unique V-gene family were dropped. To address suspected cross-contamination and a sequencing artifact, a later analysis removed approximately 590 highly shared, low-generation-probability nucleotide sequences. For each public chain, a later analysis derived a clonal expansion index from normalized ranks of inferred template counts within each repertoire. In a later analysis, generation probabilities were computed with a VDJ recombination model fitted to out-of-frame rearrangements, and the resulting probabilities were checked against IGoR. A later analysis scored TCR-TCR, TCR-HLA and TCR-CMV co-occurrence with hypergeometric tests, applying a repertoire-size bias correction to TCR pairs. A later analysis estimated false discovery rates by permuting HLA or CMV assignments 20 times. In a later analysis, co-occurring TCRs were grouped using DBSCAN, and TCRdist sequence similarity was added for clustering within HLA-allele-positive subsets. Repertoires with fewer than 30,000 or more than 120,000 public chains were left out of co-occurrence clustering, as were five repertoires with anomalous nucleotide sharing. TCRdb mirrors the immuneACCESS table, restricted to in-frame sequences. Some clones are absent from its copies; in checked studies, under half trace to an unresolved V gene, and the reason for the others is unknown. V, J and clone size are taken as reported in that table, and D and trimming were inferred from the DNA itself. The sample includes over 90,000 clones, with roughly 74% observed a single time. The ten largest account for 2.5% to 3.5% of the sample.

The cohort consisted of more than 650 healthy bone marrow donors. All cohort members were sampled while nominally healthy, although unrecorded immune exposures were likely present. The donor was CMV seropositive and belonged to the group of a few hundred seropositive cohort members. Every donor gave a peripheral blood sample, and the peripheral blood mononuclear cells from that sample were used for TCR beta sequencing. The Qiagen DNeasy Blood Extraction Kit was used to extract genomic DNA from the blood cell samples. The CDR3 has 15 amino acids, counting the end cysteine and phenylalanine. The retained sequence is limited to the CDR3, 45 bases, with the frame set at the first base. The germline ends are 14 bases apart after V is trimmed by 5 bases and J by 4 bases. Looking up the germline V gene yields CDR1 LGHNA and CDR2 YSLEER.

Sequencing was carried out using PBMCs. This TCR was sampled from a female donor in good health and CMV-seropositive. This sequence uses TRBV4-3 and TRBJ1-4; the D gene remains uncertain. The encoded CDR3 is CASSSVRGFNEKLFF. Here is the DNA: TGCGCCAGCAGCTCTGTCCGGGGTTTTAATGAAAAACTGTTTTTT.